These T cell receptor beta chains were read from a single sample in a study of blood T cell repertoires in COVID-19. Assay: immunoSEQ multiplex PCR; the TCRdb copy retains only in-frame clones and omits some. The sample has 380,000 or so clones; less than 90% are singletons. The source material was peripheral blood. These receptors all come from a woman between 55 and 75 years old with COVID-19, enrolled during active disease. The CDR3 runs from the conserved cysteine through the conserved F or W. D genes are given only for firm matches. Only part of the rows carry a size: once, few, many, or a class if the clone is expanded.

d_gene: -; v_gene: TRBV5-1; j_gene: TRBJ2-2; abundance: -; CDR3nt: TGCGCCAGCAGCTTCGGGGGTTCTCCCTCGAACACCGGGGAGCTGTTTTTT; CDR3aa: CASSFGGSPSNTGELFF
d_gene: TRBD2; v_gene: TRBV7-9; j_gene: TRBJ2-3; abundance: -; CDR3nt: TGTGCCAGCAGCTCCGGGACTACTACAGATACGCAGTATTTT; CDR3aa: CASSSGTTTDTQYF
d_gene: TRBD1; v_gene: TRBV6-5; j_gene: TRBJ2-7; abundance: -; CDR3nt: TGTGCCAGCAGTTACAGCAGGGGGCTTAAAGGGCCCGAGCAGTACTTC; CDR3aa: CASSYSRGLKGPEQYF
d_gene: -; v_gene: TRBV4-1; j_gene: TRBJ2-3; abundance: -; CDR3nt: TGCGCCAGCAGCCAAGATAGGGACTTAAGAGATACGCAGTATTTT; CDR3aa: CASSQDRDLRDTQYF
d_gene: -; v_gene: TRBV5-1; j_gene: TRBJ2-7; abundance: -; CDR3nt: TGCGCCAGTAGACTAGATCCAACTACCTACGAGCAGTACTTC; CDR3aa: CASRLDPTTYEQYF
d_gene: -; v_gene: TRBV30; j_gene: TRBJ1-2; abundance: -; CDR3nt: TGTGCTCTCACAGAGACCTATGGCTACACCTTC; CDR3aa: CALTETYGYTF
d_gene: -; v_gene: TRBV4-2; j_gene: TRBJ1-1; abundance: few; CDR3nt: TGTGCCAGCAGCCAAGCCCCGTGGGGGGGCACTGAAGCTTTCTTT; CDR3aa: CASSQAPWGGTEAFF
d_gene: -; v_gene: TRBV2; j_gene: TRBJ2-2; abundance: few; CDR3nt: TGTGCCACCGGGGGAGCCGGGGAGCTGTTTTTT; CDR3aa: CATGGAGELFF
d_gene: TRBD1; v_gene: TRBV18; j_gene: TRBJ1-1; abundance: -; CDR3nt: TGTGCCAGCTCACAAGACAGGGCCCAATATGAAGCTTTCTTT; CDR3aa: CASSQDRAQYEAFF
d_gene: TRBD1; v_gene: TRBV19; j_gene: TRBJ1-5; abundance: -; CDR3nt: TGTGCCAGTAGTATTGGGACAGGGACTCTCAGACAGCCCCAGCATTTT; CDR3aa: CASSIGTGTLRQPQHF